These T cell receptor beta chains were read from a single sample in a study of T cell responses to AZD1222 COVID-19 vaccine. The data were produced by immunoSEQ multiplex PCR, yet TCRdb's version contains in-frame clones alone and is incomplete. In the table there are around 100,000 clones, around 87% of which are singletons. Sequences were derived from peripheral blood, sampled on day 0 of MenACWY control vaccination. These receptor sequences come from an adult in good health. Both conserved end residues are part of each CDR3. The D gene is left open where the match is weak. A row's size may be missing; if present it is once, few, many or a size class.

>.|TRBJ2-5|TRBV4-3|TRBD1
TGCGCCAGCAGCCGTTCCCTGGGACAGGCGCCCCGCGAGACCCAGTACTTC
CASSRSLGQAPRETQYF
>.|TRBJ2-3|TRBV19|.
TGTGCCAGTAGTCCTTTAGCGGCCATGGGAGCAGATACGCAGTATTTT
CASSPLAAMGADTQYF
>.|TRBJ1-4|TRBV6-2/TRBV6-3|.
TGTGCCAGCAGTTCGACCCTCTCGTCTAATGAAAAACTGTTTTTT
CASSSTLSSNEKLFF
>.|TRBJ2-1|TRBV15|.
TGTGCCACCAGCAGAGATAGCGAAGGAGGGGGTTCCTACAATGAGCAGTTCTTC
CATSRDSEGGGSYNEQFF
>.|TRBJ1-2|TRBV14|TRBD1
TGTGCCAGCAGCCAAGAATGGGGACAGCCCTATGGCTACACCTTC
CASSQEWGQPYGYTF
>.|TRBJ1-2|TRBV19|TRBD1
TGTGCCAGTAGAAGACAGGGCCTGAACTATGGCTACACCTTC
CASRRQGLNYGYTF
>once|TRBJ2-5|TRBV6-2/TRBV6-3|.
TGTGCCAGCAGTTACCCACTAGGGAAGGCTCAAGAGACCCAGTACTTC
CASSYPLGKAQETQYF
>.|TRBJ1-2|TRBV3-1/TRBV3-2|.
TGTGCCAGCAGCCTCCGGACAGTTTCGGATGGCTACACCTTC
CASSLRTVSDGYTF
>few|TRBJ2-1|TRBV7-3|.
TGTGCCAGCAGCTTAAGGCAGGCCTTCTACAATGAGCAGTTCTTC
CASSLRQAFYNEQFF
>.|TRBJ2-5|TRBV6-1|.
TGTGCCAGCAGTGAAGGGGAAGTGGGAGACCAAGAGACCCAGTACTTC
CASSEGEVGDQETQYF
>.|TRBJ2-1|TRBV18|TRBD2
TGTGCCAGCTCGCTGACTAGCGGGAGGGCCCATGAGCAGTTCTTC
CASSLTSGRAHEQFF
>few|TRBJ2-7|TRBV11-2|.
TGTGCCAGCACCCGGATTGGCATCCACGAGCAGTACTTC
CASTRIGIHEQYF
>.|TRBJ2-3|TRBV9|TRBD2
TGTGCCAGCAGCATTTGGGCGGGAGAATATGATACGCAGTATTTT
CASSIWAGEYDTQYF
>.|TRBJ2-1|TRBV4-3|.
TGCGCCAGCAGCCAAGATTGGCGTGAGCAGTTCTTC
CASSQDWREQFF
>.|TRBJ2-3|TRBV6-2/TRBV6-3|.
TGTGCCAGCAGTTACCCTGGGGGCCAACCTAGCACAGATACGCAGTATTTT
CASSYPGGQPSTDTQYF
>once|TRBJ1-2|TRBV10-2|TRBD1
TGCGCCAGCAGTGCCGGACAGGGGGCAGCTGGCTACACCTTC
CASSAGQGAAGYTF
>.|TRBJ1-6|TRBV6-5|TRBD1
TGTGCCAGCAGTTCTACGTGGACAGGGCATAATTCACCCCTCCACTTT
CASSSTWTGHNSPLHF
>.|TRBJ1-3|TRBV4-1|.
TGCGCCAGCAGCCAAGCTTGGGGAGTGGGAAACACCATATATTTT
CASSQAWGVGNTIYF
>few|TRBJ1-5|TRBV19|TRBD1
TGTGCCAGTACCGGGACAGGGGGCAATCAGCCCCAGCATTTT
CASTGTGGNQPQHF
>once|TRBJ1-5|TRBV7-2|TRBD1
TGTGCCAGCAGCTTGGGGGGACAGGGGCATCAGCCCCAGCATTTT
CASSLGGQGHQPQHF
>.|TRBJ2-1|TRBV7-9|.
TGTGCCAGCAGCTTAGCGGAACTTAGACAGTTCTTC
CASSLAELRQFF
>.|TRBJ1-5|TRBV11-2|.
TGTGCCAGCAGCTTGTTGGGGGGGGCCAATCAGCCCCAGCATTTT
CASSLLGGANQPQHF
>.|TRBJ1-1|TRBV5-4|.
TGTGCCAGCAGCTTAGGACGGCTGAACACTGAAGCTTTCTTT
CASSLGRLNTEAFF
>.|TRBJ1-6|TRBV6-5|.
TGTGCCAGCAGCAGGGGAGCCTTTTCACCCCTCCACTTT
CASSRGAFSPLHF
>.|TRBJ2-1|TRBV4-2|TRBD2
TGTGCCAGCAGCCAGGGGACTAGCGGGGGACGAAATGAGCAGTTCTTC
CASSQGTSGGRNEQFF
>few|TRBJ1-1|TRBV6-4|.
TGTGCCAGCAGTGGGGAGGGGGGGAACACTGAAGCTTTCTTT
CASSGEGGNTEAFF
>few|TRBJ2-7|TRBV7-2|.
TGTGCCAGCAGTTGGGACACCAACTCCTACGAGCAGTACTTC
CASSWDTNSYEQYF
>.|TRBJ1-4|TRBV10-3|.
TGTGCCATCAGTGAGCGGGTGGAAAAACTGTTTTTT
CAISERVEKLFF
>.|TRBJ1-3|TRBV2|.
TGTGCCAGCAGTAAGGACCCTCTCTCTGGAAACACCATATATTTT
CASSKDPLSGNTIYF
>.|TRBJ2-7|TRBV4-2|.
TGTGCCAGCAGCCAACTTGTAACCAGCCAAAACTACGAGCAGTACTTC
CASSQLVTSQNYEQYF
>.|TRBJ2-3|TRBV5-1|.
TGCGCCAGCAGCTTGGAGGTAGTTACTAGCACAGATACGCAGTATTTT
CASSLEVVTSTDTQYF
>.|TRBJ1-6|TRBV7-9|TRBD1
TGTGCCAGCAGCGGCCCGGGACAGGGAAATTCACCCCTCCACTTT
CASSGPGQGNSPLHF
>.|TRBJ1-5|TRBV5-5|.
TGTGCCAGCAGCTTTAAGGGAGGGGACAATCAGCCCCAGCATTTT
CASSFKGGDNQPQHF
>.|TRBJ1-2|TRBV20-1|.
TGCAGTGCTAGTTGGGCGGGTCTATATGGCTACACCTTC
CSASWAGLYGYTF
>.|TRBJ2-7|TRBV6-2/TRBV6-3|.
TGTGCCAGCAGTTATAGGGCCGAGCAGTACTTC
CASSYRAEQYF
>.|TRBJ1-5|TRBV21-1|.
TGTGCCAGCAGCAAGGTCTGTGATTGGCCGGACCAGCCCCAGCATTTT
CASSKVCDWPDQPQHF
>.|TRBJ1-1|TRBV5-1|.
TGCGCCAGCAGCTTGGCCCGTAACACTGAAGCTTTCTTT
CASSLARNTEAFF
>.|TRBJ2-1|TRBV9|TRBD2
TGTGCCAGCAGCCCGCGACTAGCGCGGAGCTCCTACAATGAGCAGTTCTTC
CASSPRLARSSYNEQFF
>.|TRBJ1-2|TRBV28|.
TGTGCCAGCAGTTTCGGGCAGGGCAACTATGGCTACACCTTC
CASSFGQGNYGYTF
>.|TRBJ1-1|TRBV18|.
TGTGCCAGCTCACCAATGACAGGGAACACTGAAGCTTTCTTT
CASSPMTGNTEAFF
>.|TRBJ1-5|TRBV15|TRBD1
TGTGCCACCAGCAGTGCGATCGGACAGGGGGATCAGCCCCAGCATTTT
CATSSAIGQGDQPQHF
>once|TRBJ1-1|TRBV6-5|.
TGTGCCAGTATTGCGTGGAACACTGAAGCTTTCTTT
CASIAWNTEAFF
>once|TRBJ2-3|TRBV7-9|.
TGTGCCAGCAGCTTAGTAGTTCTCGGTGGCACAGATACGCAGTATTTT
CASSLVVLGGTDTQYF